Described below is a single T cell receptor (beta chain) sequence and its context. This record comes from a study of cytomegalovirus exposure and HLA in healthy donors. PCR was performed using 60 Vbeta and 13 Jbeta primers. TCRdb's table, derived via immunoSEQ multiplex PCR, lists solely in-frame clones and lacks some. This sample's clone table lists more than 40,000 clones. V lost 11 bases and J 1 base, leaving 14 bases between the germline ends. Germline-derived CDR1 and CDR2 are MNHNS and SASEGT. This CDR3 has 13 amino acids. This sequence was found in a woman aged 40 to 50 in good health and CMV-seronegative. This chain connects TRBV6-1 to TRBJ1-2; no clear D gene. Sequenced material: PBMCs. CDR3 DNA: TGTGCCTCCCGGAGGCAGGATAACTATGGCTACACCTTC. It translates to CASRRQDNYGYTF.